One and the same sample provided the 3 T cell receptor beta chains below, sequenced in a study. Sequencing used an Illumina MiSeq. In TCRdb, the public reads were trimmed at Q25 with fastp and aligned with MiXCR, with productive beta chains retained. Rows with one shared CDR3 protein collapse into an entry with the most common genes and DNA. The sample table shows about 800 distinct CDR3 sequences, and 7.5% to 8.5% are seen once. Clones ranked in the top ten supply 22% of the sample. Sample: CD4+ T cells from synovial fluid. These receptors were obtained from a human donor with rheumatoid arthritis.

With regard to this clonotype: One end of the junction varies from germline; a read error may be responsible. The chain couples TRBV30 to TRBJ1-1; D not resolved. CDR1 and CDR2 (germline): GTSNPN, SVGIG (reference sequence). There are 13 residues in the CDR3. The CDR3 region has the DNA TGTGCCTGGAGGGACGGCGGGAACACTAAAGCTTTCTTT. It yields the protein CAWRDGGNTKAFF.

In its sample, this clonotype ranks as large. V and J are TRBV20-1 and TRBJ2-7, with TRBD2 matching 10 bases. V lost 3 bases and J lost 3; bases outside the gene matches: 11. Looked up from germline, CDR1 is DFQATT and CDR2 is SNEGSKA (reference sequence). The CDR3 consists of 16 residues. The CDR3 nucleotides are TGCAGTGCTAGTATCCTAGCGGGAGCCCCGAACTACGAGCAGTACTTC. It codes for CSASILAGAPNYEQYF.

By sample fraction, this clonotype is medium-sized. The chain combines TRBV29-1 with TRBJ2-1, with TRBD2 as a possible D gene (5 bases). Germline V gives CDR1 SQVTM, CDR2 ANQGSEA. V was cut by 1 base and J by 5 bases, with 21 bases left in between. The CDR3 is made up of 17 amino acids. The CDR3 sequence is CSVEARPGGLPHNEQFF. CDR3 DNA sequence: TGCAGCGTTGAAGCACGACCGGGTGGACTCCCACACAATGAGCAGTTCTTC.